This is a list of T cell receptor beta chains from one sample in a study of T cell responses to AZD1222 COVID-19 vaccine. The assay was immunoSEQ multiplex PCR, and TCRdb's table has in-frame clones only and misses some. This sample has about 140,000 clones, with around nine tenths found just once. Material: peripheral blood, obtained 28 days after the second AZD1222 dose. The receptor source for this set is an adult who received the AZD1222 COVID-19 vaccine. CDR3s include the opening cysteine and the closing phenylalanine or tryptophan.

J gene: TRBJ2-3
V gene: TRBV7-9
CDR3 protein: CASSPGEAGVADTQYF

J gene: TRBJ2-6
V gene: TRBV2
CDR3 protein: CARSSSVTGANVLTF

J gene: TRBJ1-5
V gene: TRBV19
CDR3 protein: CASRDGYYQPQHF

J gene: TRBJ2-6
V gene: TRBV11-2
CDR3 protein: CASSFGPNSGANVLTF

J gene: TRBJ2-2
V gene: TRBV28
CDR3 protein: CASTLLGTSGNTGELFF

J gene: TRBJ2-1
V gene: TRBV3-1/TRBV3-2
CDR3 protein: CASSQDLGQFF

J gene: TRBJ2-7
V gene: TRBV5-5
CDR3 protein: CASSLGLAGSYEQYF

J gene: TRBJ2-5
V gene: TRBV5-4
CDR3 protein: CASSLTLDISKGQYF

J gene: TRBJ2-7
V gene: TRBV5-1
CDR3 protein: CASSLPAPRPLYF

J gene: TRBJ1-2
V gene: TRBV6-1
CDR3 protein: CASSDYPGRIHVGYTF

J gene: TRBJ1-5
V gene: TRBV9
CDR3 protein: CASSATGSNQPQHF

J gene: TRBJ2-7
V gene: TRBV3-1/TRBV3-2
CDR3 protein: CASRKGRSSYEQYF

J gene: TRBJ1-5
V gene: TRBV18
CDR3 protein: CASRPDTINQPQHF

J gene: TRBJ1-1
V gene: TRBV6-5
CDR3 protein: CASSYARTVNTEAFF

J gene: TRBJ2-1
V gene: TRBV18
CDR3 protein: CASSPLSPVSYNEQFF

J gene: TRBJ1-4
V gene: TRBV29-1
CDR3 protein: CSVAGLSNEKLFF

J gene: TRBJ2-3
V gene: TRBV7-9
CDR3 protein: CASSSPSQGTDTQYF

J gene: TRBJ2-2
V gene: TRBV7-8
CDR3 protein: CASSLAAATGELFF

J gene: TRBJ2-5
V gene: TRBV7-2
CDR3 protein: CASSSSWALQETQYF

J gene: TRBJ2-7
V gene: TRBV6-6
CDR3 protein: CATRRTGTYEQYF

J gene: TRBJ2-1
V gene: TRBV5-1
CDR3 protein: CASSFGLNEQFF

J gene: TRBJ1-1
V gene: TRBV4-2
CDR3 protein: CASSQDPAGDPEAFF

J gene: TRBJ2-7
V gene: TRBV7-2
CDR3 protein: CASSLAGSYEQYF

J gene: TRBJ2-5
V gene: TRBV3-1/TRBV3-2
CDR3 protein: CASSQVGQGGETQYF

J gene: TRBJ1-2
V gene: TRBV5-1
CDR3 protein: CASSLGQGDYGYTF

J gene: TRBJ2-7
V gene: TRBV2
CDR3 protein: CASDRPRVSSYEQYF

J gene: TRBJ2-7
V gene: TRBV5-1
CDR3 protein: CASSFLQGSFYEQYF

J gene: TRBJ1-1
V gene: TRBV18
CDR3 protein: CASSPVQGGVEAFF

J gene: TRBJ1-1
V gene: TRBV16
CDR3 protein: CASSSQGEAFF

J gene: TRBJ1-1
V gene: TRBV19
CDR3 protein: CASSILGSALMNTEAFF

J gene: TRBJ2-7
V gene: TRBV4-1
CDR3 protein: CASSQGSNEQYF

J gene: TRBJ2-7
V gene: TRBV6-5
CDR3 protein: CASREVDRGYEQYF

J gene: TRBJ2-4
V gene: TRBV10-2
CDR3 protein: CAGSDKVAKNIQYF

J gene: TRBJ2-1
V gene: TRBV29-1
CDR3 protein: CSVEGLAGGRLTGEQFF

J gene: TRBJ2-2
V gene: TRBV24-1
CDR3 protein: CATSDPGLAGVPGELFF

J gene: TRBJ2-1
V gene: TRBV3-1/TRBV3-2
CDR3 protein: CASSRSRGEQFF

J gene: TRBJ1-5
V gene: TRBV10-3
CDR3 protein: CAISPGTGGFSNQPQHF

J gene: TRBJ2-7
V gene: TRBV28
CDR3 protein: CASSIPGTQAIEQYF

J gene: TRBJ2-3
V gene: TRBV3-1/TRBV3-2
CDR3 protein: CASSQGGTDTQYF

J gene: TRBJ2-6
V gene: TRBV10-3
CDR3 protein: CAISEPGRGHSGANVLTF

J gene: TRBJ1-1
V gene: TRBV3-1/TRBV3-2
CDR3 protein: CASSQVAETEAFF

J gene: TRBJ1-1
V gene: TRBV28
CDR3 protein: CASRWTAEAFF

J gene: TRBJ2-7
V gene: TRBV27
CDR3 protein: CASGSSGVSYEQYF

J gene: TRBJ1-1
V gene: TRBV11-2
CDR3 protein: CASRRRDSMNTEAFF

J gene: TRBJ2-1
V gene: TRBV9
CDR3 protein: CASSVEVSNEQFF

J gene: TRBJ2-3
V gene: TRBV25-1
CDR3 protein: CASRGAGLTDTQYF

J gene: TRBJ2-2
V gene: TRBV7-3
CDR3 protein: CASSNSGTGELFF

J gene: TRBJ2-5
V gene: TRBV24-1
CDR3 protein: CATSDLPQGDPKETQYF

J gene: TRBJ1-4
V gene: TRBV13
CDR3 protein: CASRRGGSRNEKLFF